This TCR beta chain was sequenced during a study of cytomegalovirus exposure and HLA in healthy donors (dated by TCRdb to 2017 to 2019). Some background on the complete study: An earlier analysis of roughly 500 of the donors reported approximately 260 Gb of sequence data and 95 million to 130 million unique TCR beta sequences obtained from 150 million to 200 million T cells. Roughly 310 gigabases of sequencing data and tens of millions of unique TCR sequences were included in an early release covering 550 to 800 HLA-typed donors. Of the 300 to 400 genotyped donors, approximately 83% fell in the genetic ancestry cluster associated with self-reported Caucasian donors. The study aimed to test whether signatures of past pathogen exposure could be identified by cataloging public T cell receptors. The T cell repertoires of several hundred subjects were profiled by immunosequencing and related to cytomegalovirus serostatus. A separate validation cohort of approximately 120 different subjects was used in addition to the approximately 640-subject first cohort. High-throughput TCR immunosequencing, statistical association of individual TCRs with disease status, and machine learning were combined to predict cytomegalovirus infection status. In a later analysis, previously published TCR beta repertoires from about 670 donors were re-analyzed and high-resolution HLA genotyping was added so that TCR occurrence patterns could be studied. In the later analysis, no new phenotypic data were used to find candidate immune exposures; instead, reliance was placed on TCR beta sequences and their occurrence across donors. In an earlier analysis of around 540 of the donors, high-throughput TCR beta sequencing was used to judge whether each TCR beta V gene segment behaved as functional or pseudogenic. Donor age, sex, ethnicity and CMV serostatus were compiled alongside the repertoire data. Genome-wide SNP genotypes for about three fifths of the roughly 670 donors were used in a later genetic analysis, which treated that subset as a discovery cohort. Every repertoire in the discovery cohort had been generated on one and the same sequencing platform. HLA typing covered class I and class II loci at four-digit resolution. The number of typed donors differed by locus: about 629-630 for A, B, C, DRB1 and DQB1; approximately 540 for DQA1; fewer than 610 for DPA1; and roughly 450 for DPB1. Roughly five DR-DQ haplotypes were handled as single units for association and clustering because linkage in the cohort was strong. Among almost 400 genotyped donors of the cohort, an average of roughly 240,000 unique TCR beta nucleotide sequences were sequenced per donor, roughly 20% of them non-productive.

Study-level results and caveats: Because HLA typing was missing for some donors at each locus, association tests included only the typed subset. A further reported finding was that TCR beta sequences accurately predicted the HLA-A and HLA-B alleles for most subjects in the first cohort. In a later analysis, several top co-occurrence clusters were reported to appear linked to parvovirus B19, influenza, CMV and Epstein-Barr virus. The study gave a list of around 170 TCR beta chains associated with cytomegalovirus. The presence/absence analyses assumed that sequencing depth was roughly uniform across donors, and that assumption may not be true. CMV serostatus was the only immune exposure information available for the cohort. The authors suggested that the approach could potentially be extended to other disease states and immunological phenotypes. A cluster of highly shared sequence variants was judged likely to be a technical artifact of the sequencing pipeline. A later genetic analysis associated a missense DCLRE1C variant with V-gene and J-gene trimming of TCR beta chains, and an independent cohort replicated the association. Assigning TCR associations to individual alleles was difficult when HLA alleles, especially DR and DQ, strongly co-occurred. A few of the identified cytomegalovirus-associated TCR beta chains were confirmed in vitro to be specific for cytomegalovirus antigens. This cohort had only TCR beta chains sequenced, and the lack of alpha or paired-chain data limited which features could be detected. Compared with the roughly 670-donor mean, donors in an Asian-associated ancestry cluster had fewer N-insertions in productive TCRs, according to a later genetic analysis. Correlated functional status among segregating V segments might be attributable to linkage disequilibrium, but an unknown experimental factor could not be ruled out. According to a later analysis, TCR association rates differed among HLA loci, with DRB1 alleles showing the most associated TCRs and HLA-C alleles showing the fewest. The classifier was reported to diagnose cytomegalovirus status with high specificity and sensitivity in both the original and validation cohorts. A later analysis found that most CMV-associated TCR beta chains appeared HLA-restricted, with HLA associations seemingly driven largely by CMV exposure. Because counts were too low, seventeen rarely observed V segments, including chromosome 9 orphons, were excluded from the earlier analysis of some 540 of the donors. A later analysis found that HLA-associated TCR beta chains were more clonally expanded and had lower generation probabilities than equally common non-associated chains. In a later analysis, 15,000 to 20,000 TCR beta sequences were associated with specific HLA alleles at a false discovery rate of 0.05. While some public TCRs were present in many individuals, most TCR sequences turned up only very rarely across donors. Broadly in line with IMGT annotations, most TCR beta V segments showed up in productive rearrangements about 90% or about 30% of the time in an earlier analysis of under 700 of the donors.

The library came from the immunoSEQ multiplex PCR assay. For the multiplex PCR, a mixture combining 60 forward primers for TCR Vbeta segments and 13 reverse primers for TCR Jbeta segments was used. The CDR3 region of rearranged TCR beta genes was amplified from genomic DNA by a multiplex PCR assay. The Illumina HiSeq System was used to sequence the amplified TCR beta libraries as 87-base-pair reads. In the original analysis: A later analysis counted some 80 million unique TCR beta chains across the 550 to 750 repertoires, and roughly 10 million of these chains were shared by at least two donors. To remove PCR and sequencing errors, raw reads were error-corrected and collapsed into unique sequences using a nearest-neighbor algorithm that merged closely related sequences. To assign V, D and J gene segments, CDR3 sequences were aligned to IMGT reference sequences. For a sequence to be retained, a match of at least six nucleotides was required to both a V gene segment and a J gene segment. Rearrangements were called productive when the CDR3 lacked stop codons and stayed in frame with V and J; all others were non-productive. CDR3 was defined according to IMGT convention as the region running from the second conserved V-encoded cysteine to the conserved J-encoded phenylalanine. The earlier analysis of about 610 of the donors excluded sequences that lacked an unambiguous match to a single V gene segment. An earlier analysis of 587 of the donors called V segments functional above 56.7% productive rearrangements and segregating when the between-donor standard deviation exceeded 5%. To diagnose cytomegalovirus status from the catalog of TCR beta chain sequences, a statistical classification framework was built. In a later analysis, V and J genes were assigned by comparing TCR nucleotide sequences against IMGT/GENE-DB human TR gene sequences. A later analysis assigned CDR3 sequences and most-parsimonious VDJ recombination scenarios with the TCRdist pipeline. A later analysis defined each TCR beta chain by its CDR3 amino acid sequence plus V-gene family, and excluded reads lacking a unique V-gene family. As a way to deal with suspected cross-contamination and a sequencing artifact, a later analysis dropped approximately 590 nucleotide sequences that were highly shared and had low generation probability. In a later analysis, a clonal expansion index for each public chain was calculated from normalized within-repertoire ranks of inferred template counts. In a later analysis, generation probabilities were computed using a VDJ recombination model fitted to out-of-frame rearrangements, and the results were checked against IGoR. In a later analysis, hypergeometric tests were used to score TCR-TCR, TCR-HLA and TCR-CMV co-occurrence, with a repertoire-size bias correction applied to TCR pairs. In a later analysis, false discovery rates were estimated by permuting HLA or CMV assignments 20 times. In a later analysis, co-occurring TCRs were grouped using DBSCAN, with TCRdist sequence similarity added in when clustering inside HLA-allele-positive subsets. Repertoires with fewer than 30,000 or more than 120,000 public chains, plus five repertoires with anomalous nucleotide sharing, were excluded from co-occurrence clustering. TCRdb provides this immuneACCESS table in a form limited to in-frame rearrangements. Some clones are lacking; in checked studies, under half of them reflect an unresolved V gene, and why the rest are absent is not known. Clonal size and the V and J genes are those of that table, whereas D and trimming came from the DNA. The sample profile shows over 150,000 clones; 80% to 90% of them were found once. More than 4% of the sample lies in the top ten.

The cohort comprised around 690 healthy bone marrow donors. Cohort members were all nominally healthy when sampled, although unrecorded immune exposures were likely present. The donor was CMV seropositive and belonged to the group of 250 to 300 seropositive cohort members. A peripheral blood sample was collected from each donor, and TCR beta sequencing was performed on peripheral blood mononuclear cells. The Qiagen DNeasy Blood Extraction Kit was used to extract genomic DNA from the blood cell samples. In the case of this clone: Its antigen is currently not known. No clone much larger than this one lies a single base away; base qualities are absent.

Sequencing was performed on PBMCs. The origin of this receptor is a girl aged 10 to 17 in good health and CMV-seropositive.

The nucleotide sequence is TGTGCCAGCAGCTCCCTCTCCAGCAGGGAGACCCAGTACTTC. Its product reads: CASSSLSSRETQYF. Recombination connected TRBV11-2 to TRBJ2-5, with no D gene named confidently. V is shortened by 4 bases, J by 5 bases, and the region joining them spans 14 bases. The CDR3 measures 14 amino acids from cysteine to phenylalanine. The retained sequence is limited to the CDR3, 42 bases, with the frame set at the first base. From a lookup of the germline V gene, CDR1 and CDR2 are SGHAT and FQNNGV. When the CDR3 is completed using the reference TRBV11-2 and TRBJ2-5 genes on either side, the full variable domain is EAGVAQSPRYKIIEKRQSVAFWCNPISGHATLYWYQQILGQGPKLLIQFQNNGVVDDSQLPKDRFSAERLKGVDSTLKIQPAKLEDSAVYLCASSSLSSRETQYFGPGTRLLVL.